This TCR beta chain is drawn from a study of T-cell memory formation after mild COVID-19. Study-level points and caveats: Some clones that responded were present in memory (sampled pre-infection), which suggests cross-reactive memory joined. Contracting clones from day 15 to 85 had balanced CD4/CD8; later expanders favoured CD4+.

This clonotype appeared a few times. What it recognizes is unknown. V lost 4 bases to trimming and J lost 6 bases, with 14 bases between them. The length of the CDR3 is 14 residues. Looked up from germline, CDR1 is MRHNA and CDR2 is SNTAGT. TCRdb re-derived calls from the 5' RACE reads in MiXCR, one entry per CDR3 protein. The data hold more than 35,000 distinct CDR3 sequences, with more than 9% observed a single time. The TCR comes from an adult woman who had mild COVID-19 (a few samples of this study predate the infection). Cell type and time point are not known. This sequence joins TRBV6-4 and TRBJ2-3, with D perhaps TRBD2 (6 bases). The sample taken for sequencing was PBMCs or a T cell subset sorted from them (not recorded which). CDR3 in amino acids: CASSAGVTPDTQYF. For the CDR3, the DNA is TGTGCCAGCAGTGCGGGGGTGACGCCGGATACGCAGTATTTT.